These 21 T cell receptor beta chains came from one sample sequenced in a study of blood T cell repertoires in COVID-19. Sequencing was performed with immunoSEQ multiplex PCR; in TCRdb, only in-frame clones are kept and a portion is missing. The sample contains around 170,000 clones, approximately 89% of which appear only once. The sequenced material came from peripheral blood. The receptors stem from a woman aged 30 to 39 with acute or convalescent COVID-19.

The chain uses TRBV5-1 and TRBJ1-5; D is undetermined. This CDR3 spans 11 amino acids. Germline V gene sequence: CDR1 SGHRS, CDR2 YFSETQ. With 4 bases removed from V and 8 bases from J, the gap between germline ends came to 7 bases. The DNA for the CDR3 is TGCGCCAGCAGCACCGGTGAGCCCCAGCATTTT. Translating gives CASSTGEPQHF.

CDR3 sequence (DNA): TGTGCCAGCAGTTTCGGACAGGGCGCTCAGCCCCAGCATTTT. This sequence encodes CASSFGQGAQPQHF. The V and J genes are TRBV27 and TRBJ1-5, with TRBD1 identical over 8 bases. V was pared by 3 bases and J by 6 bases, with 4 bases of the junction left unmatched. Germline CDR1 and CDR2: MNHEY and SMNVEV (reference sequence). The CDR3 totals 14 residues.

The rearrangement uses TRBV27 and TRBJ2-7; TRBD1 might be the D (5 bases). CDR1 and CDR2 from the germline V gene are MNHEY and SMNVEV (reference sequence). This CDR3 is built from 13 residues. The V end was cut by 9 bases, the J end by 3 bases, with 15 bases between. The CDR3 DNA is TGTGCCAGTTCGATCAGGGCCCGCTACGAGCAGTACTTC. Its protein product is CASSIRARYEQYF.

The genes are TRBV9 and TRBJ2-2, with 8 bases lining up with TRBD1. The CDR3 totals 16 residues. V lost 4 bases and J lost 4; bases outside the gene matches: 9. Per germline, CDR1 SGDLS and CDR2 YYNGEE. In DNA form, the CDR3 reads TGTGCCAGCAGCCTAGGGGAACAGGGGGGCACCGGGGAGCTGTTTTTT. It translates to CASSLGEQGGTGELFF. Together with reference TRBV9 and TRBJ2-2, the CDR3 gives the full variable domain: DSGVTQTPKHLITATGQRVTLRCSPRSGDLSVYWYQQSLDQGLQFLIQYYNGEERAKGNILERFSAQQFPDLHSELNLSSLELGDSALYFCASSLGEQGGTGELFFGEGSRLTVL.

This clone was picked up a small number of times. The chain is built from TRBV6-5 and TRBJ1-2; the match to TRBD1 covers 7 bases. CDR1 MNHEY and CDR2 SVGAGI come from the germline V gene. The J segment lost 8 bases and the V segment lost 6 bases, leaving 9 bases of the junction unmatched. The CDR3 consists of 13 residues. The CDR3 bases are TGTGCCAGCAGCCTGGTAAGGGGGCTCGGCTACACCTTC. Its protein product is CASSLVRGLGYTF.

The chain joins TRBV6-2 or TRBV6-3 to TRBJ2-1, with TRBD2 identical over 14 bases. The CDR3 is 18 amino acids. CDR1 MNHEY and CDR2 SVGEGT come from the germline V gene. V lost 2 bases and J lost 4; bases outside the gene matches: 7. The CDR3 DNA reads TGTGCCAGCAGTTACCTGGGACTAGCGGGAGTTAGGTACAATGAGCAGTTCTTC. Translation: CASSYLGLAGVRYNEQFF.

J is TRBJ2-1 and V is TRBV19; TRBD2 might be the D (5 bases). Germline loops: CDR1 LNHDA, CDR2 SQIVND (reference sequence). The germline V and J ends were trimmed by 1 base and 4 bases, with 14 bases remaining between them. The CDR3 totals 16 residues. This chain's CDR3 is CASSIVVGVRYNEQFF. The CDR3 coding sequence is TGTGCCAGTAGTATAGTTGTGGGAGTACGTTACAATGAGCAGTTCTTC.

The chain has TRBV7-2 and TRBJ2-2; 9 nucleotides match TRBD2. Trimming took 5 bases from V and 9 from J; bases not matched to a gene: 4. This CDR3 is 13 amino acids long. CDR1 and CDR2 from the germline V gene are SGHTA and FQGNSA. The CDR3 DNA is TGTGCCAGCAGCCCGGGACTAGCCAGGGAGCTGTTTTTT. It translates to CASSPGLARELFF.

The CDR3 DNA sequence: TGTGCCAGCAGCCAAGTAAGGTGGGGACAAGGCGAGACCCAGTACTTC. This encodes CASSQVRWGQGETQYF. This sequence joins TRBV4-2 and TRBJ2-5; tentative D call: TRBD1 (6 bases). This CDR3 has 16 residues. V dropped 1 base and J dropped 5 bases, with 17 bases sitting between them. The germline gives CDR1 LGHNA, CDR2 YNFKEQ.

The chain combines TRBV6-5 with TRBJ1-1; a weak D match, TRBD1 (5 bases). This CDR3 contains 14 residues. Between the trimmed V and J ends, which lost 8 bases and 6 bases, there was a span of 19 bases. Germline lookup yields CDR1 MNHEY and CDR2 SVGAGI. The CDR3 region has the DNA TGTGCCAGCGAAAGTCCAGGGTCCGACCCTGAAGCTTTCTTT. This codes for CASESPGSDPEAFF.

This clone was recorded once. The chain recombines TRBV25-1 with TRBJ2-7, with D perhaps matching TRBD2 (6 bases). The CDR3 runs to 18 residues. Germline lookup yields CDR1 MGHDK and CDR2 SYGVNS. V was trimmed by 4 bases and J by 4 bases, leaving 26 bases between them. The CDR3 here is CASSGAAPGEPHFYEQYF. DNA for the CDR3: TGTGCCAGCAGTGGAGCCGCTCCGGGGGAACCGCACTTTTACGAGCAGTACTTC.

The chain employs TRBV9 and TRBJ1-6, with D tentatively TRBD1 (5 bases). The CDR3 spans 13 residues. Germline-derived CDR1 and CDR2 are SGDLS and YYNGEE. Deletions cut 5 bases from V and 5 bases from J, with 8 bases between. CDR3 sequence reads: CASRAGDNSPLHF. The CDR3 coding sequence is TGTGCCAGCAGGGCGGGGGATAATTCACCCCTCCACTTT.

V is TRBV6-1 and J is TRBJ1-6; the D is unclear. The V and J ends lost 3 bases and 3 bases respectively, with 9 bases between them. There are 15 residues in the CDR3. Germline CDR1 and CDR2: MNHNS and SASEGT. The CDR3 sequence: CASSESGYYNSPLHF. The CDR3 DNA sequence: TGTGCCAGCAGTGAGTCCGGGTACTATAATTCACCCCTCCACTTT.

This clone occurred a few times. V is TRBV6-5 and J is TRBJ1-2, with D unclear. This CDR3 spans 15 amino acids. V was trimmed by 2 bases and J by 5 bases, leaving 15 bases between them. In germline, CDR1 is MNHEY, CDR2 SVGAGI. CDR3 sequence (DNA): TGTGCCAGCAGTTACAGCGCAGCAGACTCTTATGGCTACACCTTC. Residues: CASSYSAADSYGYTF.

V is TRBV18 and J is TRBJ2-7; a weak D match, TRBD2 (5 bases). CDR1 is KGHSH and CDR2 is LQKENI in the germline V gene. V lost 3 bases and J 5 bases, leaving 14 bases between the germline ends. CDR3 size: 14 residues. The CDR3 DNA reads as TGTGCCAGCTCACCGTACGGAGCGAGGGACGAGCAGTACTTC. It translates to CASSPYGARDEQYF.

J is TRBJ2-7 and V is TRBV7-9; the D gene is possibly TRBD2 (5 bases). Trimming left V 6 bases short and J 2 bases short, with 17 bases between. Germline assignment: CDR1 SEHNR and CDR2 FQNEAQ (reference sequence). This CDR3 comprises 15 residues. CDR3 sequence: CASRAGDPPAYEQYF. Here the CDR3 DNA reads TGTGCCAGCAGGGCCGGGGATCCCCCGGCCTACGAGCAGTACTTC.

This rearrangement joins TRBV3-1 (or the pseudogene TRBV3-2) to TRBJ2-5; 10 bases agree with TRBD2. Looked up from germline, CDR1 is LGHDT and CDR2 is YNNKEL (reference sequence). V dropped 4 bases and J dropped 3; count of bases not matched to a gene: 2. The CDR3 has 14 residues. CDR3 amino acids: CASSRTSGEETQYF. CDR3 sequence (DNA): TGTGCCAGCAGCCGTACTAGCGGGGAAGAGACCCAGTACTTC.

This clone appeared once. A junction boundary mismatches the germline segment, possibly from a read error. This chain connects TRBV2 to TRBJ2-5; the D gene is possibly TRBD2 (5 bases). CDR1 SNHLY and CDR2 FYNNEI come from the germline V gene. The CDR3 covers 11 residues. CDR3: CASSEIGMWHF. For the CDR3, the DNA is TGTGCCAGCAGCGAGATCGGGATGTGGCACTTC.

The J gene is TRBJ2-1, the V gene TRBV27, with TRBD1 identical over 11 bases. The germline V gene encodes CDR1 MNHEY and CDR2 SMNVEV (reference sequence). CDR3 length: 17 residues. The ends lost 6 bases at V and 5 bases at J; junction bases unmatched: 12. The CDR3 DNA reads as TGTGCCAGCAGGACAGTCCGGGACAGGGGGTATCACAATGAGCAGTTCTTC. It specifies CASRTVRDRGYHNEQFF.

V is TRBV5-6 and J is TRBJ2-1, with a weak D call TRBD2 (6 bases). Germline V lookup: CDR1 SGHDT, CDR2 YYEEEE. V lost 0 bases to trimming and J lost 15 bases, with 19 bases between them. The CDR3 consists of 14 residues. CDR3 region: CASSLAGLGGVLFF. The CDR3 nucleotides read TGTGCCAGCAGCTTGGCTGGGCTGGGCGGGGTGCTGTTCTTC. Using reference TRBV5-6 and TRBJ2-1 for the parts outside the CDR3, the full variable domain is DAGVTQSPTHLIKTRGQQVTLRCSPKSGHDTVSWYQQALGQGPQFIFQYYEEEERQRGNFPDRFSGHQFPNYSSELNVNALLLGDSALYLCASSLAGLGGVLFFGPGTRLTVL.

The chain is built from TRBV21-1 and TRBJ2-7; TRBD2 is taken as the D call from the table, unchecked against the DNA. TRBV21-1 is listed as a pseudogene. This CDR3 contains 15 residues. CDR3 DNA: TGTGCCAGCAGCAGAACTAGATCTTCGGGCTACGAGCAGTACTTC. Its translation: CASSRTRSSGYEQYF.